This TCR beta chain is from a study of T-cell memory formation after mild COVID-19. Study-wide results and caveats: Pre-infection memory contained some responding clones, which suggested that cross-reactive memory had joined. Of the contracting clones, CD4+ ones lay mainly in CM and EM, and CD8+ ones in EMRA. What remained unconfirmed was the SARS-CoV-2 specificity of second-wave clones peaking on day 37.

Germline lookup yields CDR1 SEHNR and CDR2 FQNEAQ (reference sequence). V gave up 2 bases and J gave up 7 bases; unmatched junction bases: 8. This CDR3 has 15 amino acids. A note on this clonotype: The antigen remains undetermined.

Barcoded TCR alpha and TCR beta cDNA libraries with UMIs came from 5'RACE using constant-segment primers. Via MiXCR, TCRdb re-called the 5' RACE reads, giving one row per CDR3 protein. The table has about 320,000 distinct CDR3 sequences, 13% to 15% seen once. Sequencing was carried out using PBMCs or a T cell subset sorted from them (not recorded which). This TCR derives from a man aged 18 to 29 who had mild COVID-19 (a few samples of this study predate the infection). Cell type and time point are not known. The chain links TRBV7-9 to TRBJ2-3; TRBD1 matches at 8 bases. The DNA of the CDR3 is TGTGCCAGCAGCTTACTGGACAGGGAGGTGAATACGCAGTATTTT. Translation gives CASSLLDREVNTQYF.